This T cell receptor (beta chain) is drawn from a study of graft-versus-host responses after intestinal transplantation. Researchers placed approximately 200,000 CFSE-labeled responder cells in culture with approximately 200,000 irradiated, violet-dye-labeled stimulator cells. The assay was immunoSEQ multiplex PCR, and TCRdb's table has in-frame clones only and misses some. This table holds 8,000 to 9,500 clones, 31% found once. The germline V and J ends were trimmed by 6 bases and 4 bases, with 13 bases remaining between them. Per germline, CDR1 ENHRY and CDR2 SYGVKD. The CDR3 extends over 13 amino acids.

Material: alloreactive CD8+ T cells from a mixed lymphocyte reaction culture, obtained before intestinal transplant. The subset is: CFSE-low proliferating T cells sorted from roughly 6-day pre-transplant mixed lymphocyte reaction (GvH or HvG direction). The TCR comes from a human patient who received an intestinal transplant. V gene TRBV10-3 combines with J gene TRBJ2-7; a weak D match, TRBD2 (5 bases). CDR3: CAIRTYEGYEQYF. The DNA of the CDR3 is TGTGCCATCAGAACCTACGAGGGTTACGAGCAGTACTTC.